These 20 T cell receptor beta chains share one sample of origin, sequenced in a study of blood T cell repertoires in COVID-19. Libraries were prepared by immunoSEQ multiplex PCR; TCRdb keeps only in-frame clonotypes and omits some of them. The table shows approximately 140,000 clones, with about 83% occurring only once. Sequencing was carried out using peripheral blood. These receptors were obtained from a human donor in a cohort sampled during active COVID-19.

The rearrangement links TRBV7-2 to TRBJ2-1; 7 bases are shared with TRBD2. Germline V lookup: CDR1 SGHTA, CDR2 FQGNSA. V trimming: 0 bases; J trimming: 6 bases; junction bases outside the gene matches: 20. The CDR3 runs 20 residues. The CDR3 sequence: CASSLAPPVLIAGKSNEQFF. The CDR3 nucleotides are TGTGCCAGCAGCTTAGCCCCCCCAGTACTCATAGCGGGTAAATCCAATGAGCAGTTCTTC.

The chain combines TRBV19 with TRBJ2-7, with 9 bases that match TRBD2. The CDR3 consists of 15 residues. V was clipped by 8 bases and J by 3 bases; unmatched bases: 11. Germline assignment: CDR1 LNHDA and CDR2 SQIVND (reference sequence). Written as DNA, the CDR3 is TGTGCCAGTGCACCCGGGGCTAGCGGGATCTACGAGCAGTACTTC. As protein: CASAPGASGIYEQYF. The whole variable domain, filled in from reference TRBV19 and TRBJ2-7, reads DGGITQSPKYLFRKEGQNVTLSCEQNLNHDAMYWYRQDPGQGLRLIYYSQIVNDFQKGDIAEGYSVSREKKESFPLTVTSAQKNPTAFYLCASAPGASGIYEQYFGPGTRLTVT.

The table lists this clone with a few counts. The chain combines TRBV27 with TRBJ2-1; TRBD1 matches at 7 bases. The V segment lost 5 bases and the J segment 2 bases; nucleotides outside the gene matches: 6. CDR1 and CDR2 from the germline V gene are MNHEY and SMNVEV (reference sequence). This CDR3 has 15 residues. The CDR3 region has the DNA TGTGCCAGCAGTACCTCGACAGGGACCTACAATGAGCAGTTCTTC. Translating gives CASSTSTGTYNEQFF.

The rearrangement uses TRBV20-1 and TRBJ1-3, with D possibly being TRBD1 (5 bases). Trimming pared 3 bases from V and 0 bases from J, leaving 12 bases between. Germline loops: CDR1 DFQATT, CDR2 SNEGSKA (reference sequence). CDR3 size: 15 residues. This CDR3 is CSASEGRSSGNTIYF. The DNA for the CDR3 is TGCAGTGCTAGTGAGGGGAGAAGCTCTGGAAACACCATATATTTT.

The J gene is TRBJ1-1, the V gene TRBV10-1, with D possibly TRBD1 on 6 matching bases. Germline lookup yields CDR1 WNHNN and CDR2 SYGVQD (reference sequence). Trimming cost V 6 bases and J 7 bases, with 18 bases left between them. The CDR3 runs 14 residues. The CDR3 sequence: CASSHRVKWYEAFF. In nucleotides, the CDR3 is TGCGCCAGCAGCCACAGGGTCAAATGGTATGAAGCTTTCTTT.

V usage is TRBV3-1 (or the pseudogene TRBV3-2) and J usage is TRBJ2-5; D is undetermined. The CDR3 contains 12 residues. Looked up from germline, CDR1 is LGHDT and CDR2 is YNNKEL (reference sequence). V was pared by 1 base and J by 7 bases, with 7 bases between. The CDR3 DNA reads as TGTGCCAGCAGCCAAGGTCCAGGGACCCAGTACTTC. Translating gives CASSQGPGTQYF.

V usage is TRBV7-9 and J usage is TRBJ1-2; 10 nucleotides agree with TRBD1. Looked up from germline, CDR1 is SEHNR and CDR2 is FQNEAQ (reference sequence). Losses at the gene ends were 3 bases for V and 6 bases for J; bases not matched to a gene: 13. This CDR3 has 17 residues. The CDR3 spells CASSFSGTGVGKDGYTF. In DNA, the CDR3 is TGTGCCAGCAGCTTTTCCGGGACAGGGGTCGGGAAGGATGGCTACACCTTC.

This clone appeared a few times. The chain recombines TRBV5-1 with TRBJ1-2; a weak D match, TRBD1 (6 bases). The CDR3 runs 15 residues. CDR1 is SGHRS, CDR2 YFSETQ, per germline. Trimming removed 5 bases at V and 0 bases at J, with 14 bases between. CDR3 residues: CASRRYRETNYGYTF. Here the CDR3 DNA reads TGCGCCAGCAGGAGATACAGGGAAACTAACTATGGCTACACCTTC. Drawing the rest from reference TRBV5-1 and TRBJ1-2, the complete variable domain is KAGVTQTPRYLIKTRGQQVTLSCSPISGHRSVSWYQQTPGQGLQFLFEYFSETQRNKGNFPGRFSGRQFSNSRSEMNVSTLELGDSALYLCASRRYRETNYGYTFGSGTRLTVV.

V is TRBV27 and J is TRBJ1-5; D gene ambiguous. The germline V gene has CDR1 MNHEY and CDR2 SMNVEV (reference sequence). The V gene lost 6 bases and the J gene lost 4 bases, with 10 bases spanning the gap. The CDR3 is made up of 13 amino acids. CDR3 sequence reads: CASSNSKNQPQHF. For the CDR3, the DNA is TGTGCCAGCAGCAACTCGAAAAATCAGCCCCAGCATTTT.

The gene calls are TRBV5-1 and TRBJ2-7, with TRBD2 matching 8 bases. The germline V gene encodes CDR1 SGHRS and CDR2 YFSETQ. J gave up 4 bases and V 5 bases, and 20 bases lay outside the gene matches. The CDR3 is 18 residues long. The CDR3 DNA reads TGCGCCAGCAGTTGGTCAGAGGGTAGGCGGGGGGCCTTTTACGAGCAGTACTTC. Its protein is CASSWSEGRRGAFYEQYF. The full variable domain, rest sourced from reference TRBV5-1 and TRBJ2-7, is KAGVTQTPRYLIKTRGQQVTLSCSPISGHRSVSWYQQTPGQGLQFLFEYFSETQRNKGNFPGRFSGRQFSNSRSEMNVSTLELGDSALYLCASSWSEGRRGAFYEQYFGPGTRLTVT.

V and J are TRBV19 and TRBJ1-1; D ambiguous. The V end lost 8 bases, the J end lost 1 base, and 20 bases lay between the germline ends. The length of the CDR3 is 16 residues. Per germline, CDR1 LNHDA and CDR2 SQIVND (reference sequence). The CDR3 sequence is CASRRGIGYGNTEAFF. CDR3 coding DNA: TGTGCCAGTCGACGGGGAATAGGATACGGGAACACTGAAGCTTTCTTT.

This chain joins TRBV4-3 and TRBJ1-3; D unresolved. This CDR3 has 15 residues. Germline CDR1 LGHNA, CDR2 YSLEER. V was pared by 0 bases and J by 0 bases, with 6 bases between. CDR3 amino acids: CASSQEPSSGNTIYF. The CDR3 DNA follows: TGCGCCAGCAGCCAAGAACCGAGCTCTGGAAACACCATATATTTT.

This clone has more than one count but fewer than ten. The chain combines TRBV6-6 with TRBJ1-1; D remains unclear. This CDR3 has 12 amino acids. Between the trimmed V and J ends, which lost 6 bases and 1 base, there was a span of 6 bases. From germline, CDR1 is MNHNY and CDR2 SVGAGI (reference sequence). In DNA form, the CDR3 reads TGTGCCAGCAGCAAGCCGAACACTGAAGCTTTCTTT. It codes for CASSKPNTEAFF.

The CDR3, as DNA: TGTGCCAGCAGCTTGTCTCTAGCGGGAGCAGGGAACACCGGGGAGCTGTTTTTT. It yields the protein CASSLSLAGAGNTGELFF. The chain employs TRBV5-5 and TRBJ2-2, with TRBD2 matching 10 bases. Germline CDR1 is SGHKS and CDR2 is YYEKEE (reference sequence). CDR3 size: 18 residues. The V segment lost 1 base and the J segment 1 base; nucleotides outside the gene matches: 7.

The chain has TRBV18 and TRBJ2-3; maybe TRBD1 (6 bases). The CDR3 totals 16 residues. V lost 4 bases and J lost 0, with 14 bases in between. Germline V gene sequence: CDR1 KGHSH, CDR2 LQKENI. DNA of the CDR3: TGTGCCAGCTCACGGACTCGGACAGATAGCACAGATACGCAGTATTTT. Its protein is CASSRTRTDSTDTQYF.

This chain links TRBV28 with TRBJ2-7; D is unclear. From germline, CDR1 is MDHEN and CDR2 SYDVKM. There are 14 residues in the CDR3. Deletions cut 3 bases from V and 5 bases from J, with 14 bases between. For the CDR3, the DNA is TGTGCCAGCAGTTTGTCCTATGCCCGCAACGAGCAGTACTTC. The encoded protein is CASSLSYARNEQYF.

This chain connects TRBV15 to TRBJ1-3; D remains ambiguous. CDR1 is LNHNV, CDR2 YYDKDF, per germline (reference sequence). V lost 4 bases and J lost 4, with 11 bases in between. This CDR3 comprises 14 residues. The CDR3 bases are TGTGCCACCAGCAAAAATATACAGGGAAACACCATATATTTT. Its translation is CATSKNIQGNTIYF.

V usage is TRBV30 and J usage is TRBJ2-5; TRBD2 agrees at 13 bases. Per the germline V gene, CDR1 is GTSNPN and CDR2 is SVGIG (reference sequence). V was clipped by 3 bases and J by 4 bases; unmatched bases: 14. This CDR3 contains 18 residues. CDR3 DNA sequence: TGTGCCTGGAGCCCGGACAGGGGACTAGCGGGAAAGGGAGAGACCCAGTACTTC. Encoded protein: CAWSPDRGLAGKGETQYF.

This chain joins TRBV7-2 and TRBJ2-7; no firm D call. The CDR3 length is 13 residues. V dropped 5 bases and J dropped 2 bases, with 10 bases sitting between them. The V gene's germline CDR1 is SGHTA and CDR2 FQGNSA. The CDR3 reads CASSKLAPYEQYF. In DNA form, the CDR3 reads TGTGCCAGCAGCAAACTTGCCCCCTACGAGCAGTACTTC.

The chain joins TRBV5-4 to TRBJ2-5; D not resolved. Germline V gene data show CDR1 as SGHNT and CDR2 as YYREEE (reference sequence). The V end lost 1 base, the J end lost 5 bases, and 9 bases lay between the germline ends. The CDR3 sequence is 13 residues long. The CDR3 protein is CASSLSSVETQYF. The CDR3 DNA reads TGTGCCAGCAGCTTGTCTAGTGTGGAGACCCAGTACTTC.